These 21 T cell receptor beta chains were all obtained from the same sample, sequenced in a study of monozygotic twins with inflammatory bowel disease. After re-calling the 5' RACE reads, TCRdb lists one entry per CDR3 protein, DNA absent. The listing records about 210,000 distinct CDR3 sequences. The source material was blood. Receptors were obtained from a human donor with ulcerative colitis or Crohn's disease, or a healthy co-twin of an affected twin (not recorded which).

CDR3 in amino acids: CASRGGSEAFF. The chain links TRBV21-1 to TRBJ1-1. TRBV21-1 is described as a pseudogene. CDR3 length equals 11 residues.

The chain combines TRBV19 with TRBJ2-1; the TCRdb call, TRBD1, lacks DNA for checking. There are 15 residues in the CDR3. Looked up from germline, CDR1 is LNHDA and CDR2 is SQIVND (reference sequence). CDR3 loop: CASSHGGGGVYEQFF.

The chain links TRBV20-1 to TRBJ2-7; the D gene TCRdb calls, TRBD1, cannot be checked with no DNA. CDR3 length: 14 residues. Germline CDR1 DFQATT, CDR2 SNEGSKA (reference sequence). The CDR3: CSATGQTNSYEQYF.

The gene calls are TRBV6-1 and TRBJ1-4; TCRdb names TRBD1, which stays unverified in the absence of DNA. CDR1 and CDR2 (germline): MNHNS, SASEGT. This CDR3 comprises 15 residues. This CDR3 is CASSPGHSDEVKLFF.

This chain joins TRBV9 and TRBJ1-2. CDR1 is SGDLS, CDR2 YYNGEE, per germline. The CDR3 loop spans 14 amino acids. CDR3 protein: CASSVGRSLNGYTF.

J is TRBJ2-3 and V is TRBV24-1; absent DNA, TCRdb's TRBD1 call cannot be checked. Per germline, CDR1 KGHDR and CDR2 SFDVKD. CDR3 length: 17 residues. The CDR3 reads CATSDPGQGVVGDTQYF.

V gene TRBV20-1 combines with J gene TRBJ1-4; TCRdb calls TRBD1, which cannot be checked without DNA. Germline CDR1 DFQATT, CDR2 SNEGSKA (reference sequence). The CDR3 is 13 amino acids. The CDR3 reads CSARSGEYEKLFF.

The CDR3 here is CATSRDGDGNTEAFF. The V call is TRBV15, the J call TRBJ1-1; TCRdb gives TRBD1 as the D gene, but with no DNA this cannot be confirmed. Germline V lookup: CDR1 LNHNV, CDR2 YYDKDF (reference sequence). There are 15 residues in the CDR3.

CDR3 region: CASSLTGSTGELFF. This rearrangement joins TRBV7-9 to TRBJ2-2; TCRdb outputs TRBD1, but without DNA this stays unchecked. Germline assignment: CDR1 SEHNR and CDR2 FQNEAQ (reference sequence). CDR3 length: 14 residues. Full variable domain (outside the CDR3, taken from reference TRBV7-9 and TRBJ2-2): DTGVSQNPRHKITKRGQNVTFRCDPISEHNRLYWYRQTLGQGPEFLTYFQNEAQLEKSRLLSDRFSAERPKGSFSTLEIQRTEQGDSAMYLCASSLTGSTGELFFGEGSRLTVL.

The V call is TRBV24-1, the J call TRBJ2-5. This CDR3 is built from 14 residues. Germline lookup yields CDR1 KGHDR and CDR2 SFDVKD. The CDR3 region is CATSDLAAQETQYF.

The chain carries TRBV20-1 and TRBJ2-5. Germline V CDR1 and CDR2: DFQATT, SNEGSKA (reference sequence). This CDR3 contains 13 residues. The CDR3 sequence is CSATIWDRETQYF.

The chain joins TRBV12-3 or TRBV12-4 to TRBJ1-3. The CDR3 runs 13 residues. The CDR3: CASSLSDGNTIYF.

The J gene is TRBJ2-3, the V gene TRBV4-2; the TCRdb D gene call, TRBD2, has no DNA to confirm it. Germline assignment: CDR1 LGHNA and CDR2 YNFKEQ. There are 15 residues in the CDR3. CDR3 region: CASSQGEGDTDTQYF.

The chain links TRBV3-1 to TRBJ2-5; as DNA is missing, the TRBD2 call by TCRdb cannot be tested. Germline V gene data show CDR1 as LGHDT and CDR2 as YNNKEL (reference sequence). The CDR3 runs to 15 residues. The CDR3 loop reads CASSRGTSDQETQYF.

This chain connects TRBV12-3 or TRBV12-4 to TRBJ2-1; TCRdb selects TRBD2, and the lack of DNA leaves this call unchecked. The CDR3 loop spans 16 amino acids. CDR3 in amino acids: CASSAGGILSYNEQFF.

The chain joins TRBV7-9 to TRBJ1-1. The V gene's germline CDR1 is SEHNR and CDR2 FQNEAQ (reference sequence). There are 13 residues in the CDR3. This CDR3 is CASSLALGVEAFF.

This rearrangement joins TRBV11-2 to TRBJ1-1. The CDR3 extends over 13 amino acids. Germline V gives CDR1 SGHAT, CDR2 FQNNGV. The CDR3 sequence is CASSRTQGTEAFF.

V is TRBV7-2 and J is TRBJ1-3; TCRdb indicates TRBD1, and absent DNA this call remains unverified. CDR3 length equals 15 residues. The germline CDR1 and CDR2 sequences are SGHTA and FQGNSA. CDR3 loop: CASSLGDRGGNTIYF.

This sequence joins TRBV7-9 and TRBJ1-1. This CDR3 spans 13 amino acids. In germline, CDR1 is SEHNR, CDR2 FQNEAQ (reference sequence). The CDR3 is CASSQGRNTEAFF.

J is TRBJ2-1 and V is TRBV4-1. The CDR3 spans 13 residues. CDR1 is MGHRA and CDR2 is YSYEKL in the germline V gene. CDR3 region: CASSQDPWNEQFF.

The V call is TRBV7-2, the J call TRBJ2-3; TCRdb's D call, TRBD1, is unchecked because there is no DNA. Germline assignment: CDR1 SGHTA and CDR2 FQGNSA. This CDR3 is built from 14 residues. The CDR3 is CASSQDSGTDTQYF.